Below are 11 T cell receptor beta chains sequenced from a single sample in a study of human versus mouse CDR3 diversity and MHC coevolution. TCRdb's copy holds only in-frame clones and misses some; the assay was immunoSEQ multiplex PCR. Among roughly 80,000 clones, 93% were seen once, and the ten largest hold 1.3% to 1.5%. The material sequenced was naive CD4+ T cells from blood. Subset specified: CD45RO-negative CD62L-positive naive CD4 T cells. The receptors derive from a person aged 25-75 years in good health.

The chain links TRBV11-2 to TRBJ2-5; the match to TRBD1 covers 8 bases. The CDR3 length is 16 residues. Per germline, CDR1 SGHAT and CDR2 FQNNGV. With V trimmed by 1 base and J by 2 bases, 6 bases remained unmatched. CDR3 amino acids: CASSLASQGGQETQYF. CDR3 bases: TGTGCCAGCAGCTTAGCCTCACAGGGGGGACAAGAGACCCAGTACTTC.

The V call is TRBV19, the J call TRBJ1-5; 9 nucleotides line up with TRBD1. Germline V gives CDR1 LNHDA, CDR2 SQIVND (reference sequence). The CDR3 is 13 residues long. With 4 bases clipped from V and 5 bases from J, the junction kept 0 bases outside the gene matches. The CDR3 nucleotides are TGTGCCAGTAGTAGGACAGGGGATCAGCCCCAGCATTTT. Protein: CASSRTGDQPQHF.

The chain combines TRBV5-1 with TRBJ2-5; 8 bases align to TRBD2. The CDR3 covers 14 residues. The germline V gene encodes CDR1 SGHRS and CDR2 YFSETQ. J gave up 4 bases and V 4 bases, and 6 bases lay outside the gene matches. The CDR3 DNA sequence: TGCGCCAGCAGCGGACGGACTAGCAGAGAGACCCAGTACTTC. Translated, it gives CASSGRTSRETQYF.

This sequence joins TRBV2 and TRBJ2-7; D possibly corresponds to TRBD2 (5 bases). Trimming pared 1 base from V and 5 bases from J, leaving 9 bases between. CDR3 length equals 13 residues. The germline gives CDR1 SNHLY, CDR2 FYNNEI. CDR3 in amino acids: CASSEGIGNEQYF. The CDR3 DNA reads TGTGCCAGCAGTGAAGGGATCGGGAACGAGCAGTACTTC.

The chain has TRBV18 and TRBJ1-5, with D uncertain. CDR1 is KGHSH and CDR2 is LQKENI in the germline V gene. V gave up 5 bases and J gave up 9 bases, with 11 bases separating them. The CDR3 is 12 residues long. The CDR3 loop is CASSDPRGPQHF. The CDR3 bases are TGTGCCAGCTCAGACCCCCGGGGGCCCCAGCATTTT.

In this sample, this clone turned up a few times. The chain combines TRBV30 with TRBJ1-2, with a weak D call TRBD1 (5 bases). This CDR3 has 12 amino acids. The germline V gene encodes CDR1 GTSNPN and CDR2 SVGIG (reference sequence). The ends were cut back, 1 base at V and 7 bases at J, with 10 bases in the middle. The CDR3 nucleotides are TGTGCCTGGAGTGGCAGGGCTGCTGGCTACACCTTC. This gives the protein CAWSGRAAGYTF.

The chain uses TRBV19 and TRBJ1-1; D is perhaps TRBD1 (5 bases). The CDR3 consists of 15 residues. Trimming left V 4 bases short and J 1 base short, with 13 bases between. Germline lookup yields CDR1 LNHDA and CDR2 SQIVND (reference sequence). CDR3 region: CASSTQQDRNTEAFF. DNA for the CDR3: TGTGCCAGTAGTACCCAACAGGATCGGAACACTGAAGCTTTCTTT.

The rearrangement links TRBV7-8 to TRBJ1-2; D ambiguous. The CDR3 consists of 12 residues. Between the trimmed V and J ends, which lost 5 bases and 10 bases, there was a span of 14 bases. Germline V gene data show CDR1 as SGHVS and CDR2 as FQNEAQ. The CDR3 sequence: CASSRSRDAYTF. CDR3 DNA: TGTGCCAGCAGCCGGTCCCGGGATGCCTACACCTTC.

The chain is built from TRBV6-5 and TRBJ1-1; D call uncertain. The CDR3 runs to 15 residues. Per germline, CDR1 MNHEY and CDR2 SVGAGI. Trimming cost V 5 bases and J 0 bases, with 13 bases left between them. CDR3 amino acids: CASSHPRSMNTEAFF. In nucleotides, the CDR3 is TGTGCCAGCAGTCACCCTAGGAGTATGAACACTGAAGCTTTCTTT.

The chain joins TRBV2 to TRBJ1-6; the match to TRBD1 covers 8 bases. With 8 bases clipped from V and 10 bases from J, the junction kept 7 bases outside the gene matches. Germline lookup yields CDR1 SNHLY and CDR2 FYNNEI. The CDR3 runs to 13 residues. The CDR3 nucleotides read TGTGCCAGCGAAGGACAGGGAAGCTCACCCCTCCACTTT. It translates to CASEGQGSSPLHF.

The DNA for the CDR3 is TGTGCCAGCAGTCCGGGGACAGGGAGGGATGCTTTCTTT. The encoded protein is CASSPGTGRDAFF. J is TRBJ1-1 and V is TRBV6-1; 9 nucleotides match TRBD1. Per germline, CDR1 MNHNS and CDR2 SASEGT. There are 13 residues in the CDR3. J was trimmed by 11 bases and V by 5 bases; bases with no gene match: 9.